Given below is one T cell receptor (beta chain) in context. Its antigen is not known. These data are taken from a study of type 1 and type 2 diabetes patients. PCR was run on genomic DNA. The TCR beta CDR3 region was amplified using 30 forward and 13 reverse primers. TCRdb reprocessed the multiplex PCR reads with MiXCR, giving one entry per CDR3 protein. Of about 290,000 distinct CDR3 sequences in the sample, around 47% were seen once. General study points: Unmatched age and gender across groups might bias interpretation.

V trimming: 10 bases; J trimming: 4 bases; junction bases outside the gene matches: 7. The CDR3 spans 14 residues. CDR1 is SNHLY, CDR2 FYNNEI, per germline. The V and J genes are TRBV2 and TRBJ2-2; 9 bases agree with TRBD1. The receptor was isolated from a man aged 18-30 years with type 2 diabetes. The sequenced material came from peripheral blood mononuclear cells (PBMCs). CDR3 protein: CATVPGQGTGELFF. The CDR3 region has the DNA TGTGCCACCGTACCGGGACAGGGCACCGGGGAGCTGTTTTTT.